This T cell receptor beta chain was recorded in a study of blood T cell repertoires in COVID-19. Sequencing used immunoSEQ multiplex PCR; TCRdb keeps in-frame clones, though not all of them. The profile covers about 220,000 clones, with approximately 85% appearing a single time and about 4.8% taken by the ten largest. V was cut by 2 bases and J by 7 bases, with 12 bases left in between. Germline-derived CDR1 and CDR2 are MDHEN and SYDVKM. This CDR3 contains 14 residues. What was sequenced was peripheral blood. This chain connects TRBV28 to TRBJ1-5; no clear D. The TCR sequence derives from a woman in her 70s with acute or convalescent COVID-19. This CDR3 is CASSLTHRGQPQHF. The CDR3 DNA is TGTGCCAGCAGTTTAACTCACAGAGGGCAGCCCCAGCATTTT.